The clone carrying this TCR beta chain was counted a few times. The data are from a study of Graves' ophthalmopathy and Graves' hyperthyroidism. The CDR3 loop spans 13 amino acids. Germline V CDR1 and CDR2: SGHDN, FVKESK. Trimming pared 0 bases from V and 2 bases from J, leaving 3 bases between. Beta-chain TCR CDR3 regions were amplified from RNA transcripts. Second-round multiplex PCR came after first-round RT-PCR with HTBI primers. Using its own MiXCR run on the multiplex PCR reads, TCRdb lists one record per CDR3 protein. The sample carries hundreds of thousands of distinct CDR3 sequences, about 38% recorded once.

What was sequenced was peripheral blood. V and J are TRBV14 and TRBJ2-3, with D unclear. This receptor was taken from an adult man with Graves' ophthalmopathy. The CDR3 coding sequence is TGTGCCAGCAGCCAAGACATCACAGATACGCAGTATTTT. Encoded protein: CASSQDITDTQYF.